This record covers a single T cell receptor (beta chain). The antigen remains undetermined. The CDR3 runs to 14 residues. V lost 6 bases, J lost 8 bases, and 7 bases stayed unmatched. CDR1 is MNHEY, CDR2 SVGAGI, per germline. MiXCR, run by TCRdb on the reads, gives a single entry per CDR3 protein. The profile shows about half a million distinct CDR3 sequences, about 33% of them singletons. The data were taken from a study of T cell repertoires in cytomegalovirus infection. Study-wide points: People with CMV and the relevant HLA were identified by cumulative public TCR beta family frequency. Clonotypes of TCR beta that were HLA-C-restricted and CMV-specific dominated the ex vivo response.

The sequences come from cultured PBMCs, collected from culture after CMV antigen stimulation. The receptor's source is a human donor in good health (CMV status not recorded). Some clones in this sample may be carry-over from other donors' samples. This rearrangement joins TRBV6-5 to TRBJ2-1, with TRBD2 matching over 10 bases. The chain's CDR3 is CASRPGTSAYEQFF. For the CDR3, the DNA is TGTGCCAGCAGACCCGGGACTAGCGCCTATGAGCAGTTCTTC.